Presented here are 8 T cell receptor beta chains from one specimen sequenced in a study of response to subunit inactivated influenza vaccine. In TCRdb, the RT-PCR reads were re-called with MiXCR into one record per CDR3 protein. The data contain 590,000 or so distinct CDR3 sequences, 12% to 15% of them singletons. The sample was PBMCs from blood, taken 14 to 15 days before vaccination. The receptor set was obtained from a man over 45 who received an inactivated influenza vaccine.

The sample holds a few counts of this clonotype. The chain employs TRBV20-1 and TRBJ2-3, with D tentatively TRBD1 (5 bases). Germline CDR1 reads DFQATT; CDR2 reads SNEGSKA (reference sequence). The CDR3 has 14 amino acids. The V end lost 3 bases, the J end lost 0 bases, and 10 bases lay between the germline ends. The CDR3 is CSASRGISTDTQYF. The CDR3 coding sequence is TGCAGTGCTAGTAGGGGAATTAGCACAGATACGCAGTATTTT.

This clonotype was seen a handful of times. The chain employs TRBV11-1 and TRBJ2-7; the match to TRBD2 covers 9 bases. Germline trimming cut 3 bases from V and 5 bases from J; bases unmatched to any gene: 5. CDR1 is SGHAT, CDR2 FQDESV, per germline (reference sequence). The length of the CDR3 is 14 residues. The CDR3 spells CASSFEIAGDEQYF. DNA for the CDR3: TGTGCCAGCAGCTTCGAAATAGCGGGAGACGAGCAGTACTTC.

The table lists this clonotype with a few counts. The chain recombines TRBV7-2 with TRBJ2-3; D remains unclear. CDR1 is SGHTA, CDR2 FQGNSA, per germline. The CDR3 runs 14 residues. The germline V and J ends were trimmed by 2 bases and 1 base, with 7 bases remaining between them. In DNA form, the CDR3 reads TGTGCCAGCAGCTTATGGGTGGGCACAGATACGCAGTATTTT. This gives the protein CASSLWVGTDTQYF.

This clonotype came up once. This sequence may be a read error, since a much larger clone differs from it by one base. For the CDR3, the DNA is TGCGCCAGCAGCTTCCGGTCGAACACTGAAGCTCTCTTT. As protein: CASSFRSNTEALF. The chain is built from TRBV5-1 and TRBJ1-1; D unclear. Germline CDR1 reads SGHRS; CDR2 reads YFSETQ. The CDR3 extends over 13 amino acids.

This chain links TRBV27 with TRBJ2-3; D is perhaps TRBD1 or TRBD2 (5 bases each). In germline, CDR1 is MNHEY, CDR2 SMNVEV (reference sequence). Trimming pared 2 bases from V and 0 bases from J, leaving 12 bases between. The CDR3 is 16 residues long. The CDR3 DNA reads as TGTGCCAGCAGTTTAACCGGGACGGTGAGCACAGATACGCAGTATTTT. This sequence encodes CASSLTGTVSTDTQYF.

V and J are TRBV11-1 and TRBJ2-7; D is perhaps TRBD1 or TRBD2 (5 bases each). CDR3 length: 13 residues. Trimming removed 2 bases from V and 6 bases from J, with 11 bases in between. CDR1 is SGHAT, CDR2 FQDESV, per germline (reference sequence). For the CDR3, the DNA is TGTGCCAGCAGCTTAAGGGACGGTAGCGAGCAGTACTTC. It is translated as CASSLRDGSEQYF.

This clonotype has a handful of counts. In nucleotides, the CDR3 is TGTGCCTGGAGTACGGCCGGGGAGCTGTTTTTT. It codes for CAWSTAGELFF. The chain employs TRBV30 and TRBJ2-2; no reliable D call. Germline CDR1 GTSNPN, CDR2 SVGIG (reference sequence). The length of the CDR3 is 11 residues. V lost 2 bases to trimming and J lost 6 bases, with 4 bases between them.

This clonotype was observed a handful of times. The chain combines TRBV18 with TRBJ2-5, with D unresolved. Germline CDR1 and CDR2: KGHSH and LQKENI. The CDR3 has 13 residues. V was cut by 3 bases and J by 1 base, with 6 bases left in between. The CDR3 nucleotides read TGTGCCAGCTCACCGATCCTCCAAGAGACCCAGTACTTC. Protein sequence: CASSPILQETQYF.